Included here is one T cell receptor (beta chain) sequence, with context. The target antigen is unknown. The same CDR3 can be traced to other DNA sequences in this sample. The sample belongs to a study of shared clonotypes between healthy human individuals. Study overall: A couple of women and a few men aged 18 to 49 served as donors.

The CDR3 contains 13 residues. Germline-derived CDR1 and CDR2 are SGHNT and YYREEE (reference sequence). V gave up 4 bases and J gave up 5 bases; unmatched junction bases: 4. Naive CD8 cells, CD45RO-negative and positively selected for CCR7, excluded terminally differentiated effector memory CD45RA+ cells. Study-wide points: Naive CD4 clonotypes overlapped across a handful of donors at around 5%.

The protocol was immunoSEQ multiplex PCR, while the TCRdb copy is restricted to in-frame clones and leaves out a portion. The sample gives 2 million or so clones, just under 95% of which show up once; about 1.1% is in the top ten. The specimen was naive CD8+ T cells sorted from blood. The clonotype originates from a man in his late teens or twenties in good health. The chain is built from TRBV5-4 and TRBJ1-1, with TRBD1 matching 8 bases. The CDR3 sequence: CASSLTGGTEAFF. The CDR3 nucleotides read TGTGCCAGCAGCCTTACAGGGGGAACTGAAGCTTTCTTT.